The text below deals with one T cell receptor (beta chain). No antigen is known for it. Libraries were prepared by immunoSEQ multiplex PCR; TCRdb keeps only in-frame clonotypes and omits some of them. The sample records 34,000 or so clones, roughly 80% being singletons. This record comes from a study of OX40 agonist ivuxolimab in advanced cancers. Across the whole study: At 65% to 85% male, the cohort had a mean age of about 60 years, ranging from about 23 to 79.

Study observations and caveats: The 0.1-3.0 mg/kg partial responders had among the lowest clonal expansion. With doses of 0.1 to 3.0 mg/kg, CD4+ and CD8+ blood T cells had undergone clonal expansion by week 6.

The sequencing used CD4+ or CD8+ T cells sorted from blood, collected in a trial of the OX40 agonist ivuxolimab. This clonotype was sampled from an adult with an advanced solid tumor such as melanoma, head and neck, liver or kidney cancer.

CDR3 bases: TGTGCCAGCAGTCGGACTTACGAGCAGTACTTC. This sequence encodes CASSRTYEQYF. The V and J genes are TRBV6-5 and TRBJ2-7, with D possibly TRBD2 on 5 matching bases. This CDR3 has 11 residues. Germline CDR1 and CDR2: MNHEY and SVGAGI. The V and J ends lost 5 bases and 4 bases respectively, with 6 bases between them.